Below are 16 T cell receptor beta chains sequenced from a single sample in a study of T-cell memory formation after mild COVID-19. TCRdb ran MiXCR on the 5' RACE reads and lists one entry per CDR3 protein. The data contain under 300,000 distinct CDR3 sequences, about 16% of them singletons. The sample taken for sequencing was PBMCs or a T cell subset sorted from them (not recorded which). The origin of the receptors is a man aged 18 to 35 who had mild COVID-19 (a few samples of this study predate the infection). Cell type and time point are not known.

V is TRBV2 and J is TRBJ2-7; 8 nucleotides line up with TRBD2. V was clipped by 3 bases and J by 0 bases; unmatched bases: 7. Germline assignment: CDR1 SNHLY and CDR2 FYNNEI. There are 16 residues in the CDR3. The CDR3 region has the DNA TGTGCCAGCAGTGAGGGAGCGGGGGTCCGCTCCTACGAGCAGTACTTC. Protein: CASSEGAGVRSYEQYF.

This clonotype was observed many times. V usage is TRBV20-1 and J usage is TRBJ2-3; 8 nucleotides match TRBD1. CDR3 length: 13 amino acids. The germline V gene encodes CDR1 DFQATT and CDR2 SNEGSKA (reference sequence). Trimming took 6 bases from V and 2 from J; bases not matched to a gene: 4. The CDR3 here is CSAGQASTDTQYF. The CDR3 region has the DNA TGCAGTGCGGGACAGGCGTCCACAGATACGCAGTATTTT.

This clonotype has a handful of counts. As DNA, the CDR3 is TGTGCCAGCAGTTTAAGACAGGGGGCAGGTTACAATGAGCAGTTCTTC. Protein product: CASSLRQGAGYNEQFF. This chain connects TRBV7-7 to TRBJ2-1; TRBD1 matches at 10 bases. Germline CDR1 and CDR2: SSHAT and FNYEAQ (reference sequence). The trim removed 6 bases at V and 4 bases at J, leaving 9 bases unmatched. The CDR3 covers 16 residues.

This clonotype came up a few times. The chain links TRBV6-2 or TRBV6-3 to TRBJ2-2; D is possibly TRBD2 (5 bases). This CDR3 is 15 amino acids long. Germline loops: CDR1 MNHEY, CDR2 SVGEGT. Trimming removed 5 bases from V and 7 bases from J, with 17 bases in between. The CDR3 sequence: CASSRITRRNGELFF. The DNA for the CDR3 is TGTGCCAGCAGTCGGATCACTAGACGCAACGGGGAGCTGTTTTTT.

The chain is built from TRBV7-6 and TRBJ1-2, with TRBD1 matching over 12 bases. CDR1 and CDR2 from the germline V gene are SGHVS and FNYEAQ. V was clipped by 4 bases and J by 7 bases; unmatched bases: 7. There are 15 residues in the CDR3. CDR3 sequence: CASSSLGTGGSGYTF. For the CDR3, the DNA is TGTGCCAGCAGCTCCCTTGGGACAGGGGGCTCTGGCTACACCTTC.

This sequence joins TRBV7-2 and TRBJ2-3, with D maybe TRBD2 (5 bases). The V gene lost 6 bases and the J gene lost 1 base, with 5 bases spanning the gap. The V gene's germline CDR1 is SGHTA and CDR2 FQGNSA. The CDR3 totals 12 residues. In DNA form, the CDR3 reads TGTGCCAGCAGGGGAGGCACAGATACGCAGTATTTT. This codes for CASRGGTDTQYF. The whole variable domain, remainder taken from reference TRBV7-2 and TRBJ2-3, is GAGVSQSPSNKVTEKGKDVELRCDPISGHTALYWYRQSLGQGLEFLIYFQGNSAPDKSGLPSDRFSAERTGGSVSTLTIQRTQQEDSAVYLCASRGGTDTQYFGPGTRLTVL.

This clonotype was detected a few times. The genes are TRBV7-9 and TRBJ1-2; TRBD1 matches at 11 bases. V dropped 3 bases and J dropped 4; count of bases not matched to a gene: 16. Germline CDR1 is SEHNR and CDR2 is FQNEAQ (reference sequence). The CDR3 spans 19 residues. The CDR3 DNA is TGTGCCAGCAGCTTCGCTAGGAAAGGACAGGGGGCGCGTATCTATGGCTACACCTTC. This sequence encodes CASSFARKGQGARIYGYTF.

The CDR3 DNA reads as TGTGCCAGCAGTGAGGGTAATTGGAACACTGAAGCTTTCTTT. Translated: CASSEGNWNTEAFF. The chain is built from TRBV12-3 or TRBV12-4 and TRBJ1-1, with no clear D. The germline V and J ends were trimmed by 5 bases and 1 base, with 11 bases remaining between them. The CDR3 runs to 14 residues.

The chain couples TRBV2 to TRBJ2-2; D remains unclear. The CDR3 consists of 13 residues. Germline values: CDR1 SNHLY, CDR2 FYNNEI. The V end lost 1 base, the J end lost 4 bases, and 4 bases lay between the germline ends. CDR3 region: CASSEEFTGELFF. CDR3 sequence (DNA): TGTGCCAGCAGTGAAGAATTCACCGGGGAGCTGTTTTTT.

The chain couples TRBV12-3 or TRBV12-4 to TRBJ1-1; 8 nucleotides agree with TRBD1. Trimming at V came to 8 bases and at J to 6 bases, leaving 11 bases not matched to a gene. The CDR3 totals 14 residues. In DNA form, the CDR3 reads TGTGCCAGCTCCCGGGACAGGCGGCGCGCTGAAGCTTTCTTT. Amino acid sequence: CASSRDRRRAEAFF.

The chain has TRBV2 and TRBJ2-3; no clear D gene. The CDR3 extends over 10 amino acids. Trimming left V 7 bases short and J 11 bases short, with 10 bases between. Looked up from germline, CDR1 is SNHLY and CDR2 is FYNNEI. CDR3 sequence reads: CASKVTVQYF. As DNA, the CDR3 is TGTGCCAGCAAGGTAACGGTGCAGTATTTT.

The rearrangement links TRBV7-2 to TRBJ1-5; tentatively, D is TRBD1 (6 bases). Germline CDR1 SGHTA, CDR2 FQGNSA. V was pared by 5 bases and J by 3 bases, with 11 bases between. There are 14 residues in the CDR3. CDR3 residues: CASSGRGPNQPQHF. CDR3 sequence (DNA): TGTGCCAGCAGCGGGCGGGGGCCCAATCAGCCCCAGCATTTT.

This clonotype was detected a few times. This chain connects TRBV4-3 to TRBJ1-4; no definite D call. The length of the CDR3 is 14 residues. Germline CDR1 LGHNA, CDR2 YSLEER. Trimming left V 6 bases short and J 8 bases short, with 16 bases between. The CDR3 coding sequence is TGCGCCAGCAGTCCGAGGGTGCGAATGGAAAAACTGTTTTTT. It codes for CASSPRVRMEKLFF.

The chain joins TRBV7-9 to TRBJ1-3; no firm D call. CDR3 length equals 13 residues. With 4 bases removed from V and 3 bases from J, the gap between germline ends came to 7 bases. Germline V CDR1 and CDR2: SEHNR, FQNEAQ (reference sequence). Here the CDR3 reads CASSSMIGNTIYF. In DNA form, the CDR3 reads TGTGCCAGCAGCTCCATGATTGGAAACACCATATATTTT.

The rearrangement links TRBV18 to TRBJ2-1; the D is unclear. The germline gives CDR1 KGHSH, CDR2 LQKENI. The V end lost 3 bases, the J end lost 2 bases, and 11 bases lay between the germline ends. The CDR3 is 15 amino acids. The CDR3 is CASSPLVSPYNEQFF. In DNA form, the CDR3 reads TGTGCCAGCTCACCTCTGGTTAGCCCCTACAATGAGCAGTTCTTC.

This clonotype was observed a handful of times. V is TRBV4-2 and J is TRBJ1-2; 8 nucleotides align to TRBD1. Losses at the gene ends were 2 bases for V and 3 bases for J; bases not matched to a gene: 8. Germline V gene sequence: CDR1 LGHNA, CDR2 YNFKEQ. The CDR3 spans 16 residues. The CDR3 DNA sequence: TGTGCCAGCAGCCAATCCGTGACAGGGGAGGACTATGGCTACACCTTC. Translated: CASSQSVTGEDYGYTF.